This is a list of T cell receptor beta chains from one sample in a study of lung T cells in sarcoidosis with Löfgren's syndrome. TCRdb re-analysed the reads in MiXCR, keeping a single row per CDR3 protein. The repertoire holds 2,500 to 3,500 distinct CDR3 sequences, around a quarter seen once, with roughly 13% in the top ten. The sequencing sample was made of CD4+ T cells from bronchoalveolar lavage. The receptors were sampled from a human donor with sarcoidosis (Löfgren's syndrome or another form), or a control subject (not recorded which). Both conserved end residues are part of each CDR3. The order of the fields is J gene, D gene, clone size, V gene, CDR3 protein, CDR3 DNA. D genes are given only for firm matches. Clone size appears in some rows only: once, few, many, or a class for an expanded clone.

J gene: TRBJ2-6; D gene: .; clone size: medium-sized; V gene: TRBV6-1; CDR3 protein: CASSEAPPTRLSGANVLTF; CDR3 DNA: TGTGCCAGCAGTGAAGCCCCACCGACCAGGCTCTCTGGGGCCAACGTCCTGACTTTC
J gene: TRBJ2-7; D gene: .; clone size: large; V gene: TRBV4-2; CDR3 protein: CASSTSGGQSSYEQYF; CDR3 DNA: TGTGCCAGCAGTACATCGGGGGGACAGAGCTCCTACGAGCAGTACTTC
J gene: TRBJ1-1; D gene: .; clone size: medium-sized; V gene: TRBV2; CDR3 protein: CASSVRYQNTEAFF; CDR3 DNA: TGTGCCAGCAGTGTAAGATATCAGAACACTGAAGCTTTCTTT
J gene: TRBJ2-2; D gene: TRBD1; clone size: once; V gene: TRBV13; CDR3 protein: CASSLGDRVATGELFF; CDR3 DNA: TGTGCCAGCAGCTTAGGAGACAGGGTTGCCACCGGGGAGCTGTTTTTT
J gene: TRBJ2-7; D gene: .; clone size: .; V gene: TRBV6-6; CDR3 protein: CASSPVGSEQYF; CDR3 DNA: TGTGCCAGCAGTCCCGTGGGGAGCGAACAGTACTTC
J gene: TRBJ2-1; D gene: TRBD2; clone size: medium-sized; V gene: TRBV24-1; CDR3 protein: CATSPSGSDEQFF; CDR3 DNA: TGTGCCACCAGCCCTAGCGGGAGCGATGAGCAGTTCTTC
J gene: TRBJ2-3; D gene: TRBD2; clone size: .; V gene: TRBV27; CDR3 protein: CASSLTRSTSTDTQCF; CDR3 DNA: TGTGCCAGCAGTTTAACGCGGTCGACTAGCACAGATACGCAGTGTTTT
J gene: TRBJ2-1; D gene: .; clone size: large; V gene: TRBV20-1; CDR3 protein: CSARAGTETRRGARSSYNEQFF; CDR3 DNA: TGCAGTGCGAGGGCCGGGACAGAGACACGGAGGGGGGCCAGAAGCTCCTACAATGAGCAGTTCTTC
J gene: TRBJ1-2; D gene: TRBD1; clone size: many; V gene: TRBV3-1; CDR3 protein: CASSQGQGHGYTF; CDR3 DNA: TGTGCCAGCAGCCAAGGACAGGGTCATGGCTACACCTTC
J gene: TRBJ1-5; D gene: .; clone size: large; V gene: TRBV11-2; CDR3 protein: CASSLDKNSRNQPQHF; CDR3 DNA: TGTGCCAGCAGCTTAGATAAAAACAGTAGGAATCAGCCCCAGCATTTT
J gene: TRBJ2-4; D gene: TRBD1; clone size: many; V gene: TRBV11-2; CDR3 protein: CASRQQQGAGGNIQYF; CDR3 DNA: TGTGCCAGCAGGCAACAACAGGGGGCCGGGGGAAACATTCAGTACTTC
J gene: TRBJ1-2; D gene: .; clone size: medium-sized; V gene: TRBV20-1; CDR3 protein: CSAYGGPAYGYTF; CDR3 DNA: TGCAGTGCCTACGGGGGGCCGGCCTATGGCTACACCTTC
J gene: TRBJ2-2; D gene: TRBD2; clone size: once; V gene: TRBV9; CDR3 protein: CASSLRLASTGELFF; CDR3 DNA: TGTGCCAGCAGCCTAAGACTAGCTAGCACCGGGGAGCTGTTTTTT
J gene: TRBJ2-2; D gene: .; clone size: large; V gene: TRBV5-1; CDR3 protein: CASSLVSYNTGELFF; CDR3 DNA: TGCGCCAGCAGCTTGGTCAGCTATAACACCGGGGAGCTGTTTTTT
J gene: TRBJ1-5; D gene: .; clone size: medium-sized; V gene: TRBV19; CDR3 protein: CASRGLSNQPQHF; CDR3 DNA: TGTGCCAGTAGGGGGCTTAGCAATCAGCCCCAGCATTTT
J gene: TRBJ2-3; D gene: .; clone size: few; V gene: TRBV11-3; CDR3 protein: CASSYNRDTQYF; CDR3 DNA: TGTGCCAGCAGCTACAACAGGGATACGCAGTATTTT
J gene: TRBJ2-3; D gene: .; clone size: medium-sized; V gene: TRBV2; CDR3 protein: CANSGVWSTQYF; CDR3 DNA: TGTGCCAACAGTGGAGTGTGGAGTACGCAGTATTTT
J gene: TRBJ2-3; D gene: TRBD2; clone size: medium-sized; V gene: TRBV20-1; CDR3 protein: CSARGGGGPADTQYF; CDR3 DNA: TGCAGTGCTAGAGGTGGGGGAGGGCCTGCAGATACGCAGTATTTT
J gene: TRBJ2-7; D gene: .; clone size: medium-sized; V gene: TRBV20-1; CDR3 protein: CSVGAPKRIPYEQYF; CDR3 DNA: TGCAGTGTAGGGGCCCCCAAGCGGATCCCTTACGAGCAGTACTTC
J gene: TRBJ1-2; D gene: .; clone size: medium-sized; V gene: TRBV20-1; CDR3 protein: CSARDRRGGGGGYGYTF; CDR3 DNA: TGCAGTGCTAGAGATAGGCGCGGTGGGGGCGGAGGCTATGGCTACACCTTC
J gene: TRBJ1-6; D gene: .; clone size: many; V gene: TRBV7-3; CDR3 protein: CASSLRGDNSPLHF; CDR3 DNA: TGTGCCAGCAGCTTGCGGGGCGATAATTCACCCCTCCACTTT
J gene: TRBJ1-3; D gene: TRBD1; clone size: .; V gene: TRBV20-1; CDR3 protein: CSAGDSRTGGNTIYF; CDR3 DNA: TGCAGTGCTGGCGACAGCAGGACAGGGGGAAACACCATATATTTT
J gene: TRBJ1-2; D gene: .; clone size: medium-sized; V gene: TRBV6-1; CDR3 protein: CASSRPPPLYGYTF; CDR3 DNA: TGTGCCAGCAGCCGACCCCCACCTCTCTATGGCTACACCTTC
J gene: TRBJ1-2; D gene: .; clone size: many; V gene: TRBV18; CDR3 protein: CASSPDQDYGYTF; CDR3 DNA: TGTGCCAGCTCACCAGATCAGGACTATGGCTACACCTTC
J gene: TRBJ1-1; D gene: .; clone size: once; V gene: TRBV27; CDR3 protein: CATSRDLNTEASF; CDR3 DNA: TGTGCCACCTCCCGGGACCTTAACACTGAAGCTTCCTTT
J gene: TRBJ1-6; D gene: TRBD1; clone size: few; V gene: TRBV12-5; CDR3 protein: CASGNLPDSPTGSNSPLHF; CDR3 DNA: TGTGCTAGTGGTAATCTGCCCGATTCACCGACAGGGTCCAATTCACCCCTCCACTTT
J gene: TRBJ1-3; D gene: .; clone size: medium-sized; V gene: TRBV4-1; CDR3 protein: CASSQGGIGNTIYF; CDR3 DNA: TGCGCCAGCAGCCAAGGGGGAATTGGAAACACCATATATTTT
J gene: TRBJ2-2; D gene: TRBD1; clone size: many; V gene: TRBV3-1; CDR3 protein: CASSPGTGARELFF; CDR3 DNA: TGTGCCAGCAGCCCGGGGACAGGTGCCCGGGAGCTGTTTTTT
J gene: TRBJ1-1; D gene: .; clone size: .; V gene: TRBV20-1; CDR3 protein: CGARYGTMNTEASF; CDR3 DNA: TGCGGTGCTAGATATGGGACCATGAACACTGAAGCTTCCTTT
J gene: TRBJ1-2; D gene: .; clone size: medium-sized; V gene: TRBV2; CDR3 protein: CASSVRTWGYTF; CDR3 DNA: TGTGCCAGCAGTGTTAGGACTTGGGGCTACACCTTC
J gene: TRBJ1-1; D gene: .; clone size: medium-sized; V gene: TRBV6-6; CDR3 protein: CARSYSPGGNTEAFF; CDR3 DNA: TGTGCCCGCAGTTACAGCCCGGGGGGGAACACTGAAGCTTTCTTT
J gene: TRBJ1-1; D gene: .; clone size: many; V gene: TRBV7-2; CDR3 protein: CASSPPPGSPEAFF; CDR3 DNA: TGTGCCAGCAGCCCACCCCCCGGATCCCCTGAAGCTTTCTTT
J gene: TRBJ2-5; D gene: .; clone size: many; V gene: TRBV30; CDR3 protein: CALTQKETQYF; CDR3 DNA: TGTGCCTTGACTCAAAAAGAGACCCAGTACTTC
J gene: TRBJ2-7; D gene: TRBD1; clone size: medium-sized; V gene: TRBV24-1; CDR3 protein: CATSRNRDRGYEQYF; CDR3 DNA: TGTGCCACCAGCCGTAACCGGGACAGGGGCTACGAGCAGTACTTC
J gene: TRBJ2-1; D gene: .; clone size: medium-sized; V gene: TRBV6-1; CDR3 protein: CASREVTEQFF; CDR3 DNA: TGTGCCAGCAGAGAGGTTACTGAGCAGTTCTTC
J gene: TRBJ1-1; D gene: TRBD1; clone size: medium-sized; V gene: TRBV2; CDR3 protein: CASTGQARTEAFF; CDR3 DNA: TGTGCCAGCACCGGACAGGCAAGGACTGAAGCTTTCTTT
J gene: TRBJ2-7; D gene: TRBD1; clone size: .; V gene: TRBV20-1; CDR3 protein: CSAPGQGVPEQYF; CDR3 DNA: TGCAGTGCTCCGGGACAGGGGGTTCCCGAGCAGTACTTC
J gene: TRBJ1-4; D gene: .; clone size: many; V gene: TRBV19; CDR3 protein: CASSSLTGGGEKLFF; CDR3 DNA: TGTGCCAGTAGTAGCCTGACGGGGGGCGGCGAAAAACTGTTTTTT
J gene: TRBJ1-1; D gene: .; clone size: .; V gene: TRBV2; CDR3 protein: CAGGEAGRTEAFF; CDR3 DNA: TGTGCCGGTGGTGAGGCGGGTAGGACTGAAGCTTTCTTT
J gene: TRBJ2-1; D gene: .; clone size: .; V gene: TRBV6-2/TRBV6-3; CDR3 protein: CASSYSRLALYNDQLF; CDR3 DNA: TGTGCCAGCAGTTACTCGAGGCTAGCGTTGTACAATGACCAGCTCTTC
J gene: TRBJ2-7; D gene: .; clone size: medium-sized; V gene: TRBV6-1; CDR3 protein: CASMMGFYYEQYF; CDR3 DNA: TGTGCCAGCATGATGGGGTTTTACTACGAGCAGTACTTC